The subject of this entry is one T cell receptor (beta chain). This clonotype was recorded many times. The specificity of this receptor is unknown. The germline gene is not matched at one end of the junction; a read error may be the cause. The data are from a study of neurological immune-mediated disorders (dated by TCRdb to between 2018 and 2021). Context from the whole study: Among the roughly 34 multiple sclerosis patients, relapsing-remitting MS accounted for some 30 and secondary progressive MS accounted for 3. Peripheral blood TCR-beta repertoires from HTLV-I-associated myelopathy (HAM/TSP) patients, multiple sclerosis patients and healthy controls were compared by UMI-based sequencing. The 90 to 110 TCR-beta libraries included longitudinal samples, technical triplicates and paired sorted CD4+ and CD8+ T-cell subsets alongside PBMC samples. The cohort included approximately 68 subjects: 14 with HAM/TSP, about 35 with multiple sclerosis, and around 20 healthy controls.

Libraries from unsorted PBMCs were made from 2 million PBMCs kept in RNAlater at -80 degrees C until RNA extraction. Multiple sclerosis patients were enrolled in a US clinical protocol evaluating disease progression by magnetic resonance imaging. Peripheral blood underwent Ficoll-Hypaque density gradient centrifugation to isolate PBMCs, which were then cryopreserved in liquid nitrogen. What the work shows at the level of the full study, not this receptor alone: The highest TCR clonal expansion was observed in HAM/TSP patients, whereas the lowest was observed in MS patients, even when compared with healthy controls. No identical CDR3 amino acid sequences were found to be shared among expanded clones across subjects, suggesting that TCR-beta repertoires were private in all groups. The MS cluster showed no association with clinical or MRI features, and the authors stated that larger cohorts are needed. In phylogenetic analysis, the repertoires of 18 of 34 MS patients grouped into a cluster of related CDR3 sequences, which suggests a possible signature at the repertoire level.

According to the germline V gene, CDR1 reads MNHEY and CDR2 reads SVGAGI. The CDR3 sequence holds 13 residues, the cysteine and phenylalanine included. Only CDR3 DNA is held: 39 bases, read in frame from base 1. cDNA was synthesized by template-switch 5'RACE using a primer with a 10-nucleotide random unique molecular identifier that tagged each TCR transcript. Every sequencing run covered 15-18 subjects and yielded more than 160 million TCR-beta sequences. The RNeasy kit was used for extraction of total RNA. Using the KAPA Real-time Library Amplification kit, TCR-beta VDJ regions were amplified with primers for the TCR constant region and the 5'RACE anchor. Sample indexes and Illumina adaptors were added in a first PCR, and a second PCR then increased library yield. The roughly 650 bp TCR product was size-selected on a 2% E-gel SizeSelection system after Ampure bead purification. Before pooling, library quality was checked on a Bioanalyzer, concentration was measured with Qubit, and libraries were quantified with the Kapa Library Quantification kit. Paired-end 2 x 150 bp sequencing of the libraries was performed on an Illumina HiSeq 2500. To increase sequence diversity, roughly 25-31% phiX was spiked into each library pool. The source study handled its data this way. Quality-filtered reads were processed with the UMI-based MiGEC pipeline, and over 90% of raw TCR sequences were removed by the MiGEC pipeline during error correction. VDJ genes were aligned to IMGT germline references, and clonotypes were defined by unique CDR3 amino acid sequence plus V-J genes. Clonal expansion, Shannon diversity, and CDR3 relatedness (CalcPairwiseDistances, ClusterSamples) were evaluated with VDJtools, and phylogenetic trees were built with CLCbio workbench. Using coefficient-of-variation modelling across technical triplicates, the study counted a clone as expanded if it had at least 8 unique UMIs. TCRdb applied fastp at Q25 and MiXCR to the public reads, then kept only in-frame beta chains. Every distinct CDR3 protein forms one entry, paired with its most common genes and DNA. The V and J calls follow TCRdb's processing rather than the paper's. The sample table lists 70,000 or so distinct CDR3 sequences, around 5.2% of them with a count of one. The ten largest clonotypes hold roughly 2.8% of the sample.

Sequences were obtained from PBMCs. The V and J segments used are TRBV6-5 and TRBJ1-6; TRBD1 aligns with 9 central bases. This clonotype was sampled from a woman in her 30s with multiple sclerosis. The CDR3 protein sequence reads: CASRRTGVSPLNF. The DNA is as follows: TGTGCCAGCAGGAGGACAGGGGTTTCACCCCTCAACTTT.